The clone carrying this T cell receptor beta chain was observed many times. No antigen is known for it. The sample is drawn from a study of T-cell reconstitution after alpha-beta-depleted transplantation in children. The TCRbeta library was prepared with unique molecular identifiers. TCRdb fed the PCR reads into MiXCR, producing one record per CDR3 protein. The table has over 150,000 distinct CDR3 sequences, around 10% seen once. Findings and limits, study-wide: At the one-year point after transplant, T-cell counts and TCRbeta diversity were found to come mostly from T cells that had been newly produced.

Trimming took 5 bases from V and 2 from J, leaving 13 bases between them. Germline V gene data show CDR1 as SGHVS and CDR2 as FQNEAQ. This CDR3 is built from 14 residues. This TCR was sampled from a boy aged 2 to 10 with acute myeloid leukemia, due to receive a stem cell transplant. This chain links TRBV7-8 with TRBJ2-7, with a tentative D call TRBD2 (5 bases). The sequenced sample was PBMCs, obtained before TCRalphabeta/CD19-depleted stem cell transplant. This chain's CDR3 is CASSLTSGPYEQYF. CDR3 bases: TGTGCCAGCAGCCTGACGAGCGGTCCCTACGAGCAGTACTTC.